Listed below are T cell receptor beta chains from one sample, sequenced in a study of OX40 agonist ivuxolimab in advanced cancers. TCRdb's copy holds only in-frame clones and misses some; the assay was immunoSEQ multiplex PCR. In the table there are about 68,000 clones, about 90% of which are singletons. This specimen consisted of CD4+ or CD8+ T cells sorted from blood, obtained in a trial of the OX40 agonist ivuxolimab. These receptor sequences come from an adult with an advanced solid tumor such as melanoma, head and neck, liver or kidney cancer. Each CDR3 is given with its conserved first and last residue. Each record gives: V gene, D gene, J gene, clone size, CDR3 DNA, CDR3 protein. A D gene is named only where the DNA matches it firmly. Expanded clones are given a class, and other clones once, few, many or no size at all.

V: TRBV7-8
D: .
J: TRBJ2-7
size: .
DNA: TGTGCCAGCAGCCAAGGGACACTCTACGAGCAGTACTTC
CDR3: CASSQGTLYEQYF

V: TRBV27
D: TRBD2
J: TRBJ2-7
size: .
DNA: TGTGCCAGCAGTTCTGGCGGGAGAGGCGAGCAGTACTTC
CDR3: CASSSGGRGEQYF

V: TRBV2
D: .
J: TRBJ1-4
size: .
DNA: TGTGCCAGCAGGCTCCGCTTGGAGGAAAAACTGTTTTTT
CDR3: CASRLRLEEKLFF

V: TRBV28
D: .
J: TRBJ1-2
size: once
DNA: TGTGCCAGCAGTTCGAACGGCTACACCTTC
CDR3: CASSSNGYTF

V: TRBV27
D: .
J: TRBJ1-5
size: .
DNA: TGTGCCAGCAGTTTTGACAGGAATCAGCCCCAGCATTTT
CDR3: CASSFDRNQPQHF

V: TRBV6-5
D: .
J: TRBJ1-4
size: .
DNA: TGTGCCAGCAGGCGGGCCTTTAGGGATGAAAAACTGTTTTTT
CDR3: CASRRAFRDEKLFF

V: TRBV11-2
D: TRBD2
J: TRBJ2-1
size: .
DNA: TGTGCCAGCAGCCCGGGACTAGCGGGGATCTACAATGAGCAGTTCTTC
CDR3: CASSPGLAGIYNEQFF

V: TRBV7-2
D: .
J: TRBJ1-5
size: .
DNA: TGTGCCAGCAGCTTTTCTTCCCTTTGGCCCCAGCATTTT
CDR3: CASSFSSLWPQHF

V: TRBV5-1
D: .
J: TRBJ2-7
size: .
DNA: TGCGCCAGCTCAGTGGCGAGGGGGAACTCCTACGAGCAGTACTTC
CDR3: CASSVARGNSYEQYF

V: TRBV9
D: TRBD1
J: TRBJ2-1
size: .
DNA: TGTGCCAGCAGCTTCAGGACAGGGGAGTATGAGCAGTTCTTC
CDR3: CASSFRTGEYEQFF

V: TRBV14
D: .
J: TRBJ1-6
size: .
DNA: TGTGCCAGCAGCCAAGCAGCTTCACCCCTCCACTTT
CDR3: CASSQAASPLHF

V: TRBV6-5
D: .
J: TRBJ1-1
size: .
DNA: TGTGCCAGCTTGGACAGCATGAACACTGAAGCTTTCTTT
CDR3: CASLDSMNTEAFF

V: TRBV30
D: .
J: TRBJ2-7
size: once
DNA: TGTGCCTGGGAGGAAGCCTACGAGCAGTACTTC
CDR3: CAWEEAYEQYF

V: TRBV6-6
D: TRBD1
J: TRBJ1-3
size: .
DNA: TGTGCCAGCAGTTACTCGACAGGGAGTGGAAACACCATATATTTT
CDR3: CASSYSTGSGNTIYF

V: TRBV14
D: TRBD2
J: TRBJ2-1
size: .
DNA: TGTGCCAGCAGCCGGCGGGAGGGCCTAATCGCTGAGCAGTTCTTC
CDR3: CASSRREGLIAEQFF

V: TRBV19
D: .
J: TRBJ1-1
size: once
DNA: TGTGCCAGTAGTATTTCAGGGGCCGGTTTAATGAACACTGAAGCTTTCTTT
CDR3: CASSISGAGLMNTEAFF

V: TRBV5-1
D: TRBD1
J: TRBJ1-6
size: .
DNA: TGCGCCAGCAGCCCGGTAGGACAGGGAAAATCCCTCCACTTT
CDR3: CASSPVGQGKSLHF

V: TRBV7-9
D: TRBD1
J: TRBJ1-1
size: .
DNA: TGTGCCAGCAGCTCCCGACAGGGCGCCCTGAACACTGAAGCTTTCTTT
CDR3: CASSSRQGALNTEAFF

V: TRBV14
D: TRBD1
J: TRBJ2-3
size: .
DNA: TGTGCCAGCAGCCAAGGGGCCGACAGGGCCACAGATACGCAGTATTTT
CDR3: CASSQGADRATDTQYF

V: TRBV2
D: .
J: TRBJ1-2
size: .
DNA: TGTGCCAGCAGGGGGGACGGAGGGGGCTACACCTTC
CDR3: CASRGDGGGYTF

V: TRBV27
D: .
J: TRBJ2-4
size: .
DNA: TGTGCCAGCAGTTTAACACTACACGGAGCGAACATTCAGTACTTC
CDR3: CASSLTLHGANIQYF

V: TRBV9
D: TRBD2
J: TRBJ2-5
size: .
DNA: TGTGCCAGCAGCGTAGTCGCGGGAGCTGGTCAAGAGACCCAGTACTTC
CDR3: CASSVVAGAGQETQYF

V: TRBV28
D: TRBD2
J: TRBJ2-5
size: once
DNA: TGTGCCAGCAGTTCCCCGGGACTAGCGGAAGAGACCCAGTACTTC
CDR3: CASSSPGLAEETQYF

V: TRBV29-1
D: .
J: TRBJ1-1
size: .
DNA: TGCAGCCCGAGTCGGGGGGGCACTGAAGCTTTCTTT
CDR3: CSPSRGGTEAFF

V: TRBV2
D: .
J: TRBJ2-1
size: .
DNA: TGTGCCAGCCTAAGAGGGCCCTACAATGAGCAGTTCTTC
CDR3: CASLRGPYNEQFF

V: TRBV19
D: .
J: TRBJ1-3
size: .
DNA: TGTGCCAGTAGTATAAGGCAGGGAACTGGAAACACCATATATTTT
CDR3: CASSIRQGTGNTIYF

V: TRBV2
D: TRBD1
J: TRBJ1-5
size: .
DNA: TGTGCCAGCACTGCAACAGGGGGTCTCAATCAGCCCCAGCATTTT
CDR3: CASTATGGLNQPQHF

V: TRBV27
D: .
J: TRBJ1-2
size: .
DNA: TGTGCCAGCAGTCCAGAGGTGCGTCAGGTCCTTAACTATGGCTACACCTTC
CDR3: CASSPEVRQVLNYGYTF